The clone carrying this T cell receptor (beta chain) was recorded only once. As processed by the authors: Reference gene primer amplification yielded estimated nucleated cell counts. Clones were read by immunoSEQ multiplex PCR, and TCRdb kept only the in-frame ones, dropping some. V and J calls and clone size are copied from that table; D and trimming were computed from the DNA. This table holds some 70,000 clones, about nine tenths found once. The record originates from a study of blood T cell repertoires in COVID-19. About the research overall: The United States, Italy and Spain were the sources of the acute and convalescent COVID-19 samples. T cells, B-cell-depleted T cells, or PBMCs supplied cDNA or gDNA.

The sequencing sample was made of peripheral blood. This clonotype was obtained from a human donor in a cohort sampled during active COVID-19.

The CDR3 reads CASTRLATNEKLFF. The CDR3 DNA reads TGTGCCAGCACCAGGCTGGCAACTAATGAAAAACTGTTTTTT. The chain uses TRBV3-1 (or the pseudogene TRBV3-2) and TRBJ1-4; D is ambiguous. CDR1 is LGHDT, CDR2 YNNKEL, per germline (reference sequence). Trimming took off 7 bases at V and 0 bases at J, with 9 bases between the two ends. This CDR3 is built from 14 residues.